Below are 30 T cell receptor beta chains sequenced from a single sample in a study of blood T cell repertoires in COVID-19 (TCRdb year 2020). Library generation was performed with the immunoSEQ multiplex PCR assay. TCRdb mirrors the immuneACCESS table, restricted to in-frame sequences. Some clones are absent from its copies; in checked studies, under half trace to an unresolved V gene, and the reason for the others is unknown. The sample yields some 270,000 clones; 89% were counted once. Roughly 2.2% of the sample is taken by the ten largest. The sample comprised peripheral blood. These receptors were obtained from a man in his forties or fifties with acute or convalescent COVID-19.

The CDR3 spells CASSQVSGSNQPQHF. CDR3 DNA sequence: TGCGCCAGCAGCCAAGTTTCCGGTAGCAATCAGCCCCAGCATTTT. The rearrangement links TRBV4-1 to TRBJ1-5; no clear D gene. Germline assignment: CDR1 MGHRA and CDR2 YSYEKL. Trimming took 1 base from V and 0 from J, leaving 7 bases between them. This CDR3 has 15 residues.

The chain joins TRBV7-9 to TRBJ1-2; tentatively, D is TRBD1 (6 bases). CDR3 size: 13 residues. Germline-derived CDR1 and CDR2 are SEHNR and FQNEAQ (reference sequence). With 5 bases removed from V and 6 bases from J, the gap between germline ends came to 13 bases. CDR3 nucleotide sequence: TGTGCCAGCAGCGCGGCGGGGGCCCATGGCTACACCTTC. This encodes CASSAAGAHGYTF.

This chain links TRBV7-8 with TRBJ2-7; D may be TRBD2 (7 bases). CDR1 is SGHVS, CDR2 FQNEAQ, per germline. The length of the CDR3 is 15 residues. V gave up 7 bases and J gave up 1 base, with 17 bases separating them. In DNA, the CDR3 is TGTGCCAGCACCTGGGGGGGGGCAGCGTCCTACGAGCAGTACTTC. It encodes CASTWGGAASYEQYF.

The CDR3 bases are TGTGCCAGCAGCTTAGAGAGGGGGGAGACCCAGTACTTC. Amino acid sequence: CASSLERGETQYF. The chain combines TRBV7-2 with TRBJ2-5, with a possible D match to TRBD1 (6 bases). This CDR3 is built from 13 residues. Trimming pared 1 base from V and 5 bases from J, leaving 8 bases between. Germline V lookup: CDR1 SGHTA, CDR2 FQGNSA.

The chain recombines TRBV15 with TRBJ2-5, with 12 bases aligning to TRBD1. The CDR3 totals 17 residues. CDR1 is LNHNV, CDR2 YYDKDF, per germline (reference sequence). V was pared by 0 bases and J by 5 bases, with 7 bases of the junction left unmatched. The CDR3 loop reads CATSRDRGQGAGETQYF. CDR3 bases: TGTGCCACCAGCAGAGATCGGGGACAGGGGGCGGGCGAGACCCAGTACTTC. The whole variable domain, filled in from reference TRBV15 and TRBJ2-5, reads DAMVIQNPRYQVTQFGKPVTLSCSQTLNHNVMYWYQQKSSQAPKLLFHYYDKDFNNEADTPDNFQSRRPNTSFCFLDIRSPGLGDTAMYLCATSRDRGQGAGETQYFGPGTRLLVL.

V gene TRBV5-4 combines with J gene TRBJ1-2; TRBD1 matches 7 bases. V lost 4 bases to trimming and J lost 5 bases; unmatched junction nucleotides: 5. This CDR3 is 13 amino acids long. CDR1 and CDR2 from the germline V gene are SGHNT and YYREEE (reference sequence). CDR3 residues: CASSPDRVYGYTF. The CDR3 nucleotides are TGTGCCAGCAGCCCTGACAGGGTTTATGGCTACACCTTC.

Only one count was recorded for this clone. The rearrangement uses TRBV11-2 and TRBJ2-5, with D perhaps matching TRBD1 (6 bases). The germline CDR1 and CDR2 sequences are SGHAT and FQNNGV. V was shortened by 5 bases and J by 6 bases, with 16 bases between the two germline ends. There are 14 residues in the CDR3. CDR3 in amino acids: CASSQYNRDKTQYF. The CDR3 DNA is TGTGCCAGCAGCCAGTATAACAGGGATAAGACCCAGTACTTC.

This clone showed up just once. The rearrangement joins TRBV2 to TRBJ1-1; TRBD1 might be the D (6 bases). The length of the CDR3 is 14 residues. Germline V gives CDR1 SNHLY, CDR2 FYNNEI. Trimming took off 5 bases at V and 0 bases at J, with 10 bases between the two ends. The CDR3 DNA reads TGTGCCAGCAGTAAACAGGGAATGAACACTGAAGCTTTCTTT. Translation gives CASSKQGMNTEAFF.

The chain links TRBV27 to TRBJ2-2, with D tentatively TRBD1 (5 bases). With 0 bases removed from V and 5 bases from J, the gap between germline ends came to 10 bases. Germline-derived CDR1 and CDR2 are MNHEY and SMNVEV (reference sequence). This CDR3 is 15 amino acids long. The CDR3 region is CASSLSPGLTGELFF. The CDR3 DNA reads as TGTGCCAGCAGTTTATCCCCAGGGCTAACCGGGGAGCTGTTTTTT.

The genes are TRBV24-1 and TRBJ2-3; D not certain. The ends were cut back, 10 bases at V and 7 bases at J, with 11 bases in the middle. Germline CDR1 KGHDR, CDR2 SFDVKD. The CDR3 spans 11 residues. CDR3 sequence reads: CATSRGYTQYF. The CDR3 nucleotides are TGTGCCACGTCTAGAGGATATACGCAGTATTTT.

On this clone: Possible read error: a much larger clone is one base away. Other DNA sequences in the sample encode the same CDR3. The chain links TRBV10-3 to TRBJ2-2; TRBD1 agrees at 7 bases. CDR3 length equals 14 residues. Trimming cost V 4 bases and J 1 base; bases outside gene matches: 0. Germline V gene data show CDR1 as ENHRY and CDR2 as SYGVKD. CDR3 sequence reads: CAISGTGNTGELFF. CDR3 nucleotides: TGTGCCATCAGTGGGACAGGGAACACCGGGGAGCTGTTTTTT.

The rearrangement joins TRBV23-1 to TRBJ1-1, with a tentative D call TRBD1 (6 bases). TRBV23-1 is filed as an ORF, its function uncertain. This CDR3 region has 14 residues. V was cut by 7 bases and J by 1 base, with 13 bases left in between. The CDR3 sequence is CASTQTGTNTEAFF. As DNA, the CDR3 is TGCGCCAGCACCCAGACAGGTACGAACACTGAAGCTTTCTTT.

The J gene is TRBJ1-4, the V gene TRBV7-2, with 8 bases that match TRBD1. CDR1 SGHTA and CDR2 FQGNSA come from the germline V gene. This CDR3 has 13 residues. V gave up 8 bases and J gave up 11 bases; unmatched junction bases: 10. As DNA, the CDR3 is TGTGCCAGCGGTCCAGGGGGCGCGGCCAAACTGTTTTTT. Residues: CASGPGGAAKLFF.

The genes are TRBV6-2 or TRBV6-3 and TRBJ1-5; tentative D call: TRBD1 (5 bases). The CDR3 has 15 residues. V was shortened by 0 bases and J by 9 bases, with 15 bases between the two germline ends. Germline V CDR1 and CDR2: MNHEY, SVGEGT. CDR3 nucleotides: TGTGCCAGCAGTTACTCCGGGACCGTCGGGGGGCCCCAGCATTTT. Translating it yields CASSYSGTVGGPQHF.

The gene calls are TRBV19 and TRBJ1-2; D gene unclear. In germline, CDR1 is LNHDA, CDR2 SQIVND (reference sequence). The CDR3 extends over 13 amino acids. Between the trimmed V and J ends, which lost 2 bases and 8 bases, there was a span of 12 bases. The CDR3 protein is CASSITPAGGYTF. CDR3 DNA: TGTGCCAGTAGTATAACACCGGCGGGGGGCTACACCTTC.

This chain joins TRBV27 and TRBJ1-2, with TRBD1 as a possible D gene (6 bases). The CDR3 covers 13 residues. With 6 bases removed from V and 5 bases from J, the gap between germline ends came to 13 bases. Per the germline V gene, CDR1 is MNHEY and CDR2 is SMNVEV (reference sequence). This CDR3 reads CASRPRDTYGYTF. The CDR3 DNA reads TGTGCCAGCAGGCCCCGGGACACTTATGGCTACACCTTC.

The chain joins TRBV12-3 or TRBV12-4 to TRBJ1-6, with 8 bases fitting TRBD1. CDR3 length: 12 amino acids. V trimming: 9 bases; J trimming: 8 bases; junction bases outside the gene matches: 3. CDR3 in DNA: TGTGCCAGTCGGGACAGGTATTCACCCCTCCACTTT. This translates into CASRDRYSPLHF.

This clone occurred once. Other nucleotide sequences from this sample produce the same CDR3. The CDR3 is CASSLEGSYNEQFF. The CDR3 DNA follows: TGCGCCAGCAGCCTCGAGGGCTCCTACAATGAGCAGTTCTTC. The gene calls are TRBV5-1 and TRBJ2-1, with a possible D match to TRBD2 (5 bases). V lost 4 bases to trimming and J lost 0 bases, with 8 bases between them. Germline assignment: CDR1 SGHRS and CDR2 YFSETQ. This CDR3 is 14 amino acids long.

The rearrangement uses TRBV6-5 and TRBJ1-2; 8 nucleotides match TRBD1. CDR3 length: 13 amino acids. Germline trimming cut 5 bases from V and 8 bases from J; bases unmatched to any gene: 7. Germline values: CDR1 MNHEY, CDR2 SVGAGI. CDR3 amino acids: CASSPPGGQGYTF. The CDR3 region has the DNA TGTGCCAGCAGTCCCCCAGGGGGCCAAGGCTACACCTTC.

The V call is TRBV9, the J call TRBJ2-1; TRBD1 aligns across 8 bases. The CDR3 covers 15 residues. Trimming cost V 3 bases and J 3 bases; bases outside gene matches: 5. Germline V gives CDR1 SGDLS, CDR2 YYNGEE. CDR3 protein: CASSADRVFYNEQFF. The CDR3 DNA is TGTGCCAGCAGCGCGGACAGGGTATTCTACAATGAGCAGTTCTTC. The complete variable domain, with remaining parts taken from reference TRBV9 and TRBJ2-1, reads DSGVTQTPKHLITATGQRVTLRCSPRSGDLSVYWYQQSLDQGLQFLIQYYNGEERAKGNILERFSAQQFPDLHSELNLSSLELGDSALYFCASSADRVFYNEQFFGPGTRLTVL.

This clone was recorded once. The chain's CDR3 is CASSLVPSARSHEQFF. The CDR3 nucleotides read TGTGCCAGCAGCTTAGTACCCAGCGCGCGCTCCCATGAGCAGTTCTTC. The V call is TRBV7-3, the J call TRBJ2-1; D remains unclear. Trimming stripped 2 bases from V and 8 bases from J, with 19 bases between. This CDR3 has 16 amino acids. Germline V CDR1 and CDR2: SGHTA, FQGTGA.

The chain is built from TRBV6-5 and TRBJ2-7, with 10 nucleotides matching TRBD1. This CDR3 contains 14 residues. Germline V CDR1 and CDR2: MNHEY, SVGAGI. Trimming at V came to 4 bases and at J to 4 bases, leaving 4 bases not matched to a gene. DNA for the CDR3: TGTGCCAGCAGTTCGGGACAGGGGAAATACGAGCAGTACTTC. Protein sequence: CASSSGQGKYEQYF.

V usage is TRBV7-3 and J usage is TRBJ2-2; D is perhaps TRBD2 (6 bases). Germline CDR1 and CDR2: SGHTA and FQGTGA. The CDR3 is 14 amino acids. Trimming removed 4 bases from V and 5 bases from J, with 11 bases in between. CDR3 sequence (DNA): TGTGCCAGCAGCTCACCGGGACTTACCGGGGAGCTGTTTTTT. Translation: CASSSPGLTGELFF.

This rearrangement joins TRBV3-1 (or the pseudogene TRBV3-2) to TRBJ1-1; D may be TRBD1 (5 bases). The V gene's germline CDR1 is LGHDT and CDR2 YNNKEL (reference sequence). The CDR3 contains 17 residues. Trimming pared 0 bases from V and 3 bases from J, leaving 17 bases between. Written as DNA, the CDR3 is TGTGCCAGCAGCCAAGACCCCTCACCAGGGAGGGACACTGAAGCTTTCTTT. This gives the protein CASSQDPSPGRDTEAFF.

This chain connects TRBV18 to TRBJ1-2; 8 bases line up with TRBD1. The CDR3 has 13 residues. J gave up 4 bases and V 8 bases, and 6 bases lay outside the gene matches. Germline CDR1 is KGHSH and CDR2 is LQKENI. The CDR3 loop reads CASPLTGGYGYTF. The CDR3, as DNA: TGTGCCAGCCCCCTTACAGGGGGCTATGGCTACACCTTC.

The genes are TRBV7-3 and TRBJ2-1; 8 bases align to TRBD1. CDR1 and CDR2 from the germline V gene are SGHTA and FQGTGA. Losses at the gene ends were 4 bases for V and 9 bases for J; bases not matched to a gene: 8. This CDR3 comprises 14 residues. This CDR3 reads CASSSRGPQGEQFF. The CDR3 nucleotides read TGTGCCAGCAGCTCCAGGGGGCCACAGGGTGAGCAGTTCTTC.

V is TRBV6-1 and J is TRBJ1-3; unclear D gene. V was trimmed by 2 bases and J by 0 bases, leaving 8 bases between them. There are 15 residues in the CDR3. CDR1 is MNHNS, CDR2 SASEGT, per germline. This chain's CDR3 is CASSEQVSSGNTIYF. DNA of the CDR3: TGTGCCAGCAGTGAACAGGTTAGCTCTGGAAACACCATATATTTT.

The chain couples TRBV9 to TRBJ2-5; D remains ambiguous. The CDR3 consists of 14 residues. The V end was cut by 0 bases, the J end by 5 bases, with 11 bases between. CDR1 and CDR2 (germline): SGDLS, YYNGEE. CDR3 amino acids: CASSVGAVSETQYF. CDR3 coding DNA: TGTGCCAGCAGCGTAGGGGCTGTCTCGGAGACCCAGTACTTC.

The chain employs TRBV30 and TRBJ1-6; weak D call: TRBD1 (5 bases). Per the germline V gene, CDR1 is GTSNPN and CDR2 is SVGIG (reference sequence). The CDR3 extends over 12 amino acids. V shed 4 bases and J shed 9 bases, with 10 bases lying between them. The CDR3 DNA reads as TGTGCCTGGAATTGGGGGGGTTCACCCCTCCACTTT. Residues: CAWNWGGSPLHF.

CDR3 coding DNA: TGTGCCAGCAGCTCACAGGGGCCGAACACTGAAGCTTTCTTT. This gives the protein CASSSQGPNTEAFF. The gene calls are TRBV7-2 and TRBJ1-1; TRBD1 aligns across 7 bases. Germline values: CDR1 SGHTA, CDR2 FQGNSA. The CDR3 length is 14 residues. The junction had 3 bases not matched to a gene; V was cut back by 4 bases and J by 1 base. The whole variable domain, filled in from reference TRBV7-2 and TRBJ1-1, reads GAGVSQSPSNKVTEKGKDVELRCDPISGHTALYWYRQSLGQGLEFLIYFQGNSAPDKSGLPSDRFSAERTGGSVSTLTIQRTQQEDSAVYLCASSSQGPNTEAFFGQGTRLTVV.